Below are 26 T cell receptor beta chains sequenced from a single sample in a study of Tregs in tolerant kidney transplant recipients. The repertoire was sequenced with immunoSEQ multiplex PCR; TCRdb's copy has only in-frame clones and lacks some. The table shows about 68,000 clones, with 84% occurring only once. The sequenced sample consisted of CD4+ T cells from blood. Every receptor here comes from a human donor in good health.

Comment on this clone: The sample holds other DNA sequences that translate to the same CDR3. The chain employs TRBV4-1 and TRBJ1-1; no firm D call. Germline lookup yields CDR1 MGHRA and CDR2 YSYEKL. Trimming pared 6 bases from V and 1 base from J, leaving 12 bases between. This CDR3 has 14 residues. The CDR3: CASRGTLKNTEAFF. In DNA form, the CDR3 reads TGCGCCAGCAGGGGAACACTGAAGAACACTGAAGCTTTCTTT.

In its sample, this clone was seen a few times. This rearrangement joins TRBV5-1 to TRBJ1-4, with TRBD1 as a possible D gene (5 bases). Looked up from germline, CDR1 is SGHRS and CDR2 is YFSETQ. The CDR3 loop spans 15 amino acids. Trimming left V 2 bases short and J 11 bases short, with 19 bases between. This CDR3 reads CASSFGQGTRGKLFF. The CDR3 DNA reads as TGCGCCAGCAGCTTTGGGCAGGGAACCCGGGGGAAACTGTTTTTT.

The V call is TRBV18, the J call TRBJ2-1, with 7 positions matching TRBD2. The germline CDR1 and CDR2 sequences are KGHSH and LQKENI. Trimming at V came to 3 bases and at J to 7 bases, leaving 6 bases not matched to a gene. The CDR3 runs 14 residues. CDR3 coding DNA: TGTGCCAGCTCACCCCGGGGAGGGGAGAATGAGCAGTTCTTC. Its translation is CASSPRGGENEQFF.

This chain uses TRBV4-1 with TRBJ2-1; TRBD2 aligns across 9 bases. The CDR3 spans 16 residues. Germline values: CDR1 MGHRA, CDR2 YSYEKL. V shed 2 bases and J 3 bases; nucleotides not matched to a gene: 5. The CDR3 loop reads CASSQFSGGLYNEQFF. In nucleotides, the CDR3 is TGCGCCAGCAGCCAATTTAGCGGGGGACTCTACAATGAGCAGTTCTTC.

There are a few counts of this clone. This chain links TRBV25-1 with TRBJ1-5; TRBD1 aligns across 8 bases. J lost 5 bases, V lost 8 bases, and 11 bases had no gene match. CDR1 and CDR2 (germline): MGHDK, SYGVNS. This CDR3 region has 15 residues. The DNA for the CDR3 is TGTGCCAGCGCCCAGGGGGCCGGTACGGATCAGCCCCAGCATTTT. Its protein is CASAQGAGTDQPQHF. Drawing the rest from reference TRBV25-1 and TRBJ1-5, the complete variable domain is EADIYQTPRYLVIGTGKKITLECSQTMGHDKMYWYQQDPGMELHLIHYSYGVNSTEKGDLSSESTVSRIRTEHFPLTLESARPSHTSQYLCASAQGAGTDQPQHFGDGTRLSIL.

This clone has a handful of counts. CDR3 region: CASSQASFSAYEQYF. CDR3 coding DNA: TGCGCCAGCAGCCAAGCGTCTTTTTCTGCCTACGAGCAGTACTTC. This rearrangement joins TRBV4-1 to TRBJ2-7, with D unclear. Germline V lookup: CDR1 MGHRA, CDR2 YSYEKL. The CDR3 loop spans 15 amino acids. Deletions cut 1 base from V and 2 bases from J, with 12 bases between.

The rearrangement uses TRBV18 and TRBJ2-6; TRBD1 agrees at 8 bases. V dropped 6 bases and J dropped 0; count of bases not matched to a gene: 4. In germline, CDR1 is KGHSH, CDR2 LQKENI. This CDR3 has 16 residues. CDR3 nucleotide sequence: TGTGCCAGCTCTGACAGGGGATCCTCTGGGGCCAACGTCCTGACTTTC. Translated: CASSDRGSSGANVLTF.

This chain connects TRBV5-1 to TRBJ1-1; D is perhaps TRBD1 (5 bases). Trimming removed 0 bases from V and 0 bases from J, with 15 bases in between. There are 17 residues in the CDR3. CDR1 and CDR2 from the germline V gene are SGHRS and YFSETQ. CDR3 DNA sequence: TGCGCCAGCAGCTTGGCTTCGCTGGGGCAGTTGAACACTGAAGCTTTCTTT. Translation gives CASSLASLGQLNTEAFF.

This clone has more than one count but fewer than ten. The CDR3 coding sequence is TGCGCCAGCAGCCCCTTTGGACAGAATTACGAGCAGTACTTC. Residues: CASSPFGQNYEQYF. The gene calls are TRBV5-1 and TRBJ2-7, with D possibly TRBD1 on 6 matching bases. Looked up from germline, CDR1 is SGHRS and CDR2 is YFSETQ. V shed 4 bases and J shed 4 bases, with 15 bases lying between them. The CDR3 covers 14 residues.

The V call is TRBV4-1, the J call TRBJ2-3; a weak D match, TRBD2 (6 bases). The germline CDR1 and CDR2 sequences are MGHRA and YSYEKL. This CDR3 comprises 15 residues. V lost 4 bases and J lost 1, with 12 bases in between. CDR3 nucleotides: TGCGCCAGCAGCCGGGAGACTAGACGCACAGATACGCAGTATTTT. This encodes CASSRETRRTDTQYF.

J is TRBJ1-2 and V is TRBV30; 7 nucleotides match TRBD1. The CDR3 loop spans 12 amino acids. The germline V gene encodes CDR1 GTSNPN and CDR2 SVGIG (reference sequence). V was pared by 5 bases and J by 0 bases, with 0 bases of the junction left unmatched. CDR3 in DNA: TGTGCCTGGGGACAGGCTAACTATGGCTACACCTTC. Its translation is CAWGQANYGYTF.

J is TRBJ2-1 and V is TRBV20-1; D tentatively reads TRBD1 or TRBD2 (5 bases each). V lost 5 bases and J lost 12, with 14 bases in between. Germline CDR1 DFQATT, CDR2 SNEGSKA (reference sequence). The CDR3 has 11 residues. CDR3 sequence (DNA): TGCAGTGCTGGCGGTCCGGGGCGGCAGTTCTTC. Translating gives CSAGGPGRQFF.

The chain joins TRBV5-1 to TRBJ2-7, with unresolved D. This CDR3 contains 16 residues. CDR1 and CDR2 (germline): SGHRS, YFSETQ. The V and J ends lost 0 bases and 1 base respectively, with 14 bases between them. The CDR3 DNA sequence: TGCGCCAGCAGCTTGGCTCCCTTTCGACGGTCCTACGAGCAGTACTTC. Protein sequence: CASSLAPFRRSYEQYF. The entire variable domain, with the rest obtained from reference TRBV5-1 and TRBJ2-7, is as follows: KAGVTQTPRYLIKTRGQQVTLSCSPISGHRSVSWYQQTPGQGLQFLFEYFSETQRNKGNFPGRFSGRQFSNSRSEMNVSTLELGDSALYLCASSLAPFRRSYEQYFGPGTRLTVT.

The V call is TRBV2, the J call TRBJ1-5; the D gene is possibly TRBD1 (6 bases). The CDR3 is 14 amino acids. Germline V gene sequence: CDR1 SNHLY, CDR2 FYNNEI. V shed 5 bases and J shed 5 bases, with 13 bases lying between them. The CDR3 region is CASSLQGRDQPQHF. The DNA of the CDR3 is TGTGCCAGCAGTCTACAGGGAAGGGATCAGCCCCAGCATTTT.

The V and J genes are TRBV28 and TRBJ1-1, with D hard to call. V was clipped by 3 bases and J by 0 bases, with 8 bases between them. CDR1 and CDR2 (germline): MDHEN, SYDVKM. The CDR3 loop spans 14 amino acids. For the CDR3, the DNA is TGTGCCAGCAGTTTGTGGCAGCTGAACACTGAAGCTTTCTTT. Translating it yields CASSLWQLNTEAFF.

This sequence joins TRBV5-1 and TRBJ1-1; 7 nucleotides align to TRBD1. The CDR3 sequence is 14 residues long. Trimming at V came to 3 bases and at J to 1 base, leaving 3 bases not matched to a gene. Germline CDR1 SGHRS, CDR2 YFSETQ. CDR3 loop: CASSSGTANTEAFF. CDR3 sequence (DNA): TGCGCCAGCAGCTCAGGGACAGCGAACACTGAAGCTTTCTTT.

The gene calls are TRBV9 and TRBJ2-7, with a possible D match to TRBD2 (5 bases). This CDR3 contains 15 residues. The germline V and J ends were trimmed by 0 bases and 2 bases, with 12 bases remaining between them. Germline V lookup: CDR1 SGDLS, CDR2 YYNGEE. The CDR3 reads CASSVGVASPYEQYF. CDR3 nucleotides: TGTGCCAGCAGCGTAGGGGTAGCGTCTCCCTACGAGCAGTACTTC.

The chain couples TRBV4-2 to TRBJ2-7; TRBD1 or TRBD2 may be the D gene (5 bases each). Germline CDR1 and CDR2: LGHNA and YNFKEQ. The V end lost 1 base, the J end lost 0 bases, and 10 bases lay between the germline ends. The CDR3 runs 15 residues. CDR3 amino acids: CASSQVGAGSYEQYF. DNA of the CDR3: TGTGCCAGCAGCCAAGTCGGGGCCGGCTCCTACGAGCAGTACTTC.

This clone was seen more than once but under ten times. This chain uses TRBV7-9 with TRBJ1-2; unclear D gene. The CDR3 sequence is 13 residues long. The germline CDR1 and CDR2 sequences are SEHNR and FQNEAQ (reference sequence). V shed 7 bases and J shed 4 bases, with 13 bases lying between them. CDR3 sequence (DNA): TGTGCCAGCACCCTGGACGGCGTCTATGGCTACACCTTC. Protein product: CASTLDGVYGYTF.

The V call is TRBV6-6, the J call TRBJ2-4; D not certain. Trimming stripped 0 bases from V and 5 bases from J, with 2 bases between. Germline V lookup: CDR1 MNHNY, CDR2 SVGAGI (reference sequence). The CDR3 sequence is 12 residues long. The CDR3 loop is CASSYSQNIQYF. DNA for the CDR3: TGTGCCAGCAGTTACTCCCAAAACATTCAGTACTTC.

The chain uses TRBV9 and TRBJ2-3; TRBD2 is a possible D gene (5 bases). V was pared by 4 bases and J by 8 bases, with 17 bases between. The CDR3 totals 14 residues. The V gene's germline CDR1 is SGDLS and CDR2 YYNGEE. DNA of the CDR3: TGTGCCAGCAGCCCCGGGGTCGGCGTCGGTACGCAGTATTTT. Translation gives CASSPGVGVGTQYF.

The CDR3 DNA reads TGCGCCAGCAACGAGGGTAACTCTGGAAACACCATATATTTT. This translates into CASNEGNSGNTIYF. The V gene is TRBV5-1, the J gene TRBJ1-3, with D uncertain. Germline CDR1 is SGHRS and CDR2 is YFSETQ. This CDR3 has 14 residues. Deletions cut 6 bases from V and 0 bases from J, with 10 bases between.

The genes are TRBV5-8 and TRBJ1-4; D is uncertain. The CDR3 is 17 amino acids. CDR1 and CDR2 (germline): SGHTS, YDEGEE. Trimming took off 0 bases at V and 3 bases at J, with 15 bases between the two ends. CDR3 in DNA: TGTGCCAGCAGCTTGGGATATGGATTTGCGGCTAATGAAAAACTGTTTTTT. It yields the protein CASSLGYGFAANEKLFF.

This sequence joins TRBV30 and TRBJ1-4; TRBD1 might be the D (5 bases). Germline CDR1 is GTSNPN and CDR2 is SVGIG (reference sequence). V shed 4 bases and J shed 8 bases, with 11 bases lying between them. This CDR3 contains 12 residues. The CDR3 loop reads CAWTPGHEKLFF. The DNA for the CDR3 is TGTGCCTGGACCCCAGGACACGAAAAACTGTTTTTT.

A few counts support this clone. The chain links TRBV19 to TRBJ1-3, with D maybe TRBD1 (6 bases). Germline V lookup: CDR1 LNHDA, CDR2 SQIVND (reference sequence). The CDR3 has 15 amino acids. The ends were cut back, 3 bases at V and 0 bases at J, with 9 bases in the middle. DNA for the CDR3: TGTGCCAGTAGTATGGACAGATTCTCTGGAAACACCATATATTTT. This gives the protein CASSMDRFSGNTIYF.

The rearrangement links TRBV14 to TRBJ2-3, with 7 bases matching TRBD2. The germline V gene has CDR1 SGHDN and CDR2 FVKESK. J gave up 3 bases and V 1 base, and 4 bases lay outside the gene matches. The CDR3 loop spans 15 amino acids. CDR3 nucleotide sequence: TGTGCCAGCAGCCAAGGGACTAGATCGACAGATACGCAGTATTTT. The encoded protein is CASSQGTRSTDTQYF.